This is a list of T cell receptor beta chains from one sample in a study of T cell clusters in autoimmune cytopenias. TCRdb re-called the multiplex PCR reads, yielding one record per CDR3 amino acid sequence without DNA. The sample has 11,000 or so distinct CDR3 sequences, and its top ten clones hold roughly a quarter. These data also formed part of another study, on T cell repertoires in aging, cancer and after chemotherapy.

Sequencing was performed on peripheral blood. The receptor set was obtained from a human donor in good health. Both conserved end residues are part of each CDR3. Only part of the rows carry a size: once, few, many, or a class if the clone is expanded.

j_gene: TRBJ2-1; v_gene: TRBV7-9; abundance: NA; CDR3aa: CASSSGLLFYEQFF
j_gene: TRBJ2-5; v_gene: TRBV5-4; abundance: NA; CDR3aa: CASSPRTGKTQYF
j_gene: TRBJ2-5; v_gene: TRBV12-5; abundance: NA; CDR3aa: CASPEVRGVQETQYF
j_gene: TRBJ1-5; v_gene: TRBV19; abundance: NA; CDR3aa: CASSIVPFNQPQHF
j_gene: TRBJ2-5; v_gene: TRBV6-5; abundance: NA; CDR3aa: CASSFSGGFQETQYF
j_gene: TRBJ2-3; v_gene: TRBV7-2; abundance: NA; CDR3aa: CASSLGGSGFGGYSTDTQYF
j_gene: TRBJ1-6; v_gene: TRBV6-5; abundance: NA; CDR3aa: CASSSGGFYNSPLHF
j_gene: TRBJ1-1; v_gene: TRBV27; abundance: NA; CDR3aa: CASSPRTGKAFF
j_gene: TRBJ2-2; v_gene: TRBV6-5; abundance: medium-sized; CDR3aa: CASSMLQVSGELFF
j_gene: TRBJ2-2; v_gene: TRBV12-3/TRBV12-4; abundance: medium-sized; CDR3aa: CASSSQSGGGTGELFF
j_gene: TRBJ2-1; v_gene: TRBV6-5; abundance: NA; CDR3aa: CASRFSGDERSNEQFF
j_gene: TRBJ2-2; v_gene: TRBV11-3; abundance: medium-sized; CDR3aa: CASSRPGLVPGELFF
j_gene: TRBJ2-7; v_gene: TRBV19; abundance: NA; CDR3aa: CASSTGTTINEQYF
j_gene: TRBJ1-6; v_gene: TRBV29-1; abundance: NA; CDR3aa: CSVRDGSNSPLHF
j_gene: TRBJ2-2; v_gene: TRBV6-1; abundance: NA; CDR3aa: CASSQTTTGELFF
j_gene: TRBJ2-5; v_gene: TRBV10-3; abundance: NA; CDR3aa: CAISDNSEETQYF
j_gene: TRBJ1-1; v_gene: TRBV5-4; abundance: NA; CDR3aa: CASSLAQGVNTEAFF
j_gene: TRBJ2-1; v_gene: TRBV30; abundance: NA; CDR3aa: CAWMRGQGYNEQFF
j_gene: TRBJ2-3; v_gene: TRBV30; abundance: NA; CDR3aa: CAWSVGAGFTDTQYF
j_gene: TRBJ2-7; v_gene: TRBV12-3/TRBV12-4; abundance: NA; CDR3aa: CASSLLSQGSYEQYF
j_gene: TRBJ1-1; v_gene: TRBV6-4; abundance: medium-sized; CDR3aa: CASSDSMGGSSEAFF
j_gene: TRBJ1-1; v_gene: TRBV19; abundance: NA; CDR3aa: CATMTPYSTEAFF
j_gene: TRBJ2-3; v_gene: TRBV5-6; abundance: NA; CDR3aa: CASSLVASGDTDTQYF
j_gene: TRBJ2-5; v_gene: TRBV20-1; abundance: NA; CDR3aa: CSARDLRQETQYF
j_gene: TRBJ1-6; v_gene: TRBV19; abundance: NA; CDR3aa: CASSTPPGTVNSPLHF
j_gene: TRBJ1-4; v_gene: TRBV5-6; abundance: NA; CDR3aa: CASSFRVGGRNEKLFF
j_gene: TRBJ1-1; v_gene: TRBV19; abundance: NA; CDR3aa: CASGIGQMNTEAFF
j_gene: TRBJ2-6; v_gene: TRBV19; abundance: medium-sized; CDR3aa: CATRGTGASGANVLTF
j_gene: TRBJ1-5; v_gene: TRBV12-3/TRBV12-4; abundance: NA; CDR3aa: CASSPLTGVANQPQHF
j_gene: TRBJ2-3; v_gene: TRBV10-3; abundance: NA; CDR3aa: CAISEPMDRGADTQYF
j_gene: TRBJ2-6; v_gene: TRBV15; abundance: NA; CDR3aa: CATGRRGANGANVLTF
j_gene: TRBJ2-5; v_gene: TRBV7-6; abundance: NA; CDR3aa: CASSPRVAQETQYF
j_gene: TRBJ2-5; v_gene: TRBV11-3; abundance: medium-sized; CDR3aa: CASSLLTGRGETQYF